This T cell receptor (beta chain) was profiled in a study of response to subunit inactivated influenza vaccine. Trimming removed 4 bases from V and 3 bases from J; junction bases left unmatched: 1. The CDR3 totals 13 residues. CDR1 is SQVTM and CDR2 is ANQGSEA in the germline V gene. TCRdb itself ran the RT-PCR reads through MiXCR, one entry per CDR3 protein. The table has about 540,000 distinct CDR3 sequences, around 21% seen once. These data also formed part of another study, on T cells expressing NK-cell markers. From that report: The authors made TCR beta cDNA libraries by 5'RACE template switching. This switching added a universal primer site and UMIs. It was sorted CD3+CD56+NKG2C+, CD3+CD56+NKG2C- and CD3+CD56-NKG2C+ T cells that supplied the TCR beta repertoires. The study found dominant NKG2C+ clonotypes at 1.0-7.0% of CD8+ T cells in five or six donors.

V and J are TRBV29-1 and TRBJ2-5; 11 bases line up with TRBD2. The sequence was obtained from a man in his forties or fifties who received an inactivated influenza vaccine. Sequencing used CD4+ T cells sorted from PBMCs, obtained approximately 13 days after vaccination. The CDR3 DNA follows: TGCAGCGTTGTACTAGCGGGGGAAGAGACCCAGTACTTC. It specifies CSVVLAGEETQYF.